The source of this T cell receptor beta chain is a study of tumor-infiltrating lymphocytes in primary liver carcinoma. Across the whole study: Through surgical resection, the patients' primary liver carcinoma was treated. Maximum tumor diameters ranged from about 4.2 to 11 cm, stage T1-T3 N0M0. Study-wide findings and caveats: Tumor-adjacent and tumor-blood pairs displayed less overlap than did pairs of tumor regions.

The input was approximately 0.45 ug total RNA; TCR beta cDNA was made from it with a constant-region primer. Researchers made the TCR beta libraries by running three nested multiplex PCR rounds with slightly modified ARM-PCR. Forward primers for TRBV1-TRBV30 and a C-beta reverse primer served the first two PCR rounds, at about 11 cycles each. TCRdb reprocessed the multiplex PCR reads with MiXCR, giving one entry per CDR3 protein. The table shows fewer than 350,000 distinct CDR3 sequences, with roughly two thirds occurring only once. This clonotype was counted many times. The target antigen is unknown. This CDR3 contains 17 residues. Trimming took 4 bases from V and 5 from J; bases not matched to a gene: 15. CDR1 is LGHNA and CDR2 is YNFKEQ in the germline V gene. Blood RNA originated from unsorted whole blood, with germline DNA additionally extracted. The patients, who had chronic HBV infection, were treatment-naive (untreated).

This sequence joins TRBV4-2 and TRBJ2-5, with 8 bases aligning to TRBD2. Input material: peripheral blood. The source of this sequence is a man aged 40-55 years with primary liver carcinoma and hepatitis B virus infection. CDR3 DNA: TGTGCCAGCAGCCTTAGACCGGGACTAGAGGGCGGGGAGACCCAGTACTTC. Encoded protein: CASSLRPGLEGGETQYF.